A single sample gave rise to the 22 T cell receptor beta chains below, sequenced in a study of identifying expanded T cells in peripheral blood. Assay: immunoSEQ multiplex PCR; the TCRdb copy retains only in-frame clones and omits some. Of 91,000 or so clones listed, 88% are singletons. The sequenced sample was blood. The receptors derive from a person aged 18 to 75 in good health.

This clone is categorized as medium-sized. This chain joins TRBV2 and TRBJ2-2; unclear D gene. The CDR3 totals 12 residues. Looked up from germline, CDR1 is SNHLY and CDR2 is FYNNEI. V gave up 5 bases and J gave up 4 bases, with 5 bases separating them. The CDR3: CASSLGTGELFF. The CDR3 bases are TGTGCCAGCAGTTTGGGCACCGGGGAGCTGTTTTTT.

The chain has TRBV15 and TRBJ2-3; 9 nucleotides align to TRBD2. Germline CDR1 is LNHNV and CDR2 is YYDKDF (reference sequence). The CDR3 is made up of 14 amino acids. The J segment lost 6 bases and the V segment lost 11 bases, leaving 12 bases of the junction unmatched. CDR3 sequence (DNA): TGTGCCGCCTCGGGGGCTAGCGGGACTGATACGCAGTATTTT. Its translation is CAASGASGTDTQYF.

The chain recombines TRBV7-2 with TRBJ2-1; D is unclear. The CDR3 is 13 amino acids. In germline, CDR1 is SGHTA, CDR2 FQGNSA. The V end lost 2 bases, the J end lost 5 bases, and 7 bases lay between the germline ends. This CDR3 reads CASSLRRNNEQFF. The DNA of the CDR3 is TGTGCCAGCAGCTTAAGGCGGAACAATGAGCAGTTCTTC.

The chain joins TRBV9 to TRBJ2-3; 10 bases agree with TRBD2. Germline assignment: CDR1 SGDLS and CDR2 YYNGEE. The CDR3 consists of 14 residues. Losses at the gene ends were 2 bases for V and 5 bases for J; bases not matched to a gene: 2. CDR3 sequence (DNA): TGTGCCAGCAGCGTTCGACTAGCGGGAGATACGCAGTATTTT. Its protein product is CASSVRLAGDTQYF.

The CDR3 loop reads CASTRARESNEKLFF. For the CDR3, the DNA is TGTGCCAGTACGCGGGCCCGTGAGTCTAATGAAAAACTGTTTTTT. The J gene is TRBJ1-4, the V gene TRBV19; no clear D. Germline lookup yields CDR1 LNHDA and CDR2 SQIVND (reference sequence). The length of the CDR3 is 15 residues. V was shortened by 7 bases and J by 3 bases, with 15 bases between the two germline ends.

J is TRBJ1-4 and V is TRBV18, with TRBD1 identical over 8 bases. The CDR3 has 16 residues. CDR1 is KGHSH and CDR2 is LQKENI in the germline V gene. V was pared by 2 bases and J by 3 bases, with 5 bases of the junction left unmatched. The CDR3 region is CASSPDWGQANEKLFF. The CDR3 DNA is TGTGCCAGCTCACCAGATTGGGGACAGGCTAATGAAAAACTGTTTTTT.

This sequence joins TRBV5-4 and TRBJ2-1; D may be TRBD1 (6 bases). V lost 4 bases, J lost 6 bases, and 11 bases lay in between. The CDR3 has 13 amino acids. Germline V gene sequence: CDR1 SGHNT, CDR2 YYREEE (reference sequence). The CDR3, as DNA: TGTGCCAGCAGCACCAGACAGGCCAATGAGCAGTTCTTC. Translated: CASSTRQANEQFF.

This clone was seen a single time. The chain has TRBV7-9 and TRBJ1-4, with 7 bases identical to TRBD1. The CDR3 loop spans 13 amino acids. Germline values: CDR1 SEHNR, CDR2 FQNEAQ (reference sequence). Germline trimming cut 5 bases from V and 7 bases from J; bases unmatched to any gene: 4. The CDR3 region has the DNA TGTGCCAGCAGCAGGGGACAGCTTGAAAAACTGTTTTTT. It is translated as CASSRGQLEKLFF.

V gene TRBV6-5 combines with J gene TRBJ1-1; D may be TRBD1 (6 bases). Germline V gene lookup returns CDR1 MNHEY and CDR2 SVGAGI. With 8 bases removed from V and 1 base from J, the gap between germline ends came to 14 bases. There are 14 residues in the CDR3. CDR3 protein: CASPYPTGNTEAFF. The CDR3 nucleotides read TGTGCCAGCCCTTATCCGACAGGGAACACTGAAGCTTTCTTT.

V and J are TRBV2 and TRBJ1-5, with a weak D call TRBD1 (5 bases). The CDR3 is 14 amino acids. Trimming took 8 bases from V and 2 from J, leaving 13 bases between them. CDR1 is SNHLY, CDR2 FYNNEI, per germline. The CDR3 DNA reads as TGTGCCAGCCGCGGGGCAATGGGCAATCAGCCCCAGCATTTT. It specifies CASRGAMGNQPQHF. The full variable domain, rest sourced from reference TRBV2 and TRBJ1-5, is EPEVTQTPSHQVTQMGQEVILRCVPISNHLYFYWYRQILGQKVEFLVSFYNNEISEKSEIFDDQFSVERPDGSNFTLKIRSTKLEDSAMYFCASRGAMGNQPQHFGDGTRLSIL.

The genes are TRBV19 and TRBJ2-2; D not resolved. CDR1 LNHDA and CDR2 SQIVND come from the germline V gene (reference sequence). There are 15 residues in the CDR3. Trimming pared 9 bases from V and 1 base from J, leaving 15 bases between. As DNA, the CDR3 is TGTGCCAGCTCCCGCTTAGAAGGGAACACCGGGGAGCTGTTTTTT. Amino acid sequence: CASSRLEGNTGELFF.

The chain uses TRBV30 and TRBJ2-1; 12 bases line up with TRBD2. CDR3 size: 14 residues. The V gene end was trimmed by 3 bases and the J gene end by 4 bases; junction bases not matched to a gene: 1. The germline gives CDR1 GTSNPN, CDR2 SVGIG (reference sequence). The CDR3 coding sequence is TGTGCCTGGAGGACTAGCGGGGGTTACAATGAGCAGTTCTTC. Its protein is CAWRTSGGYNEQFF.

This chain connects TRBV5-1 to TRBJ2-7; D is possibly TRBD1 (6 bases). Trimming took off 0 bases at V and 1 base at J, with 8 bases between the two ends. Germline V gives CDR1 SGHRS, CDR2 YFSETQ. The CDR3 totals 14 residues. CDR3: CASSLVQGSYEQYF. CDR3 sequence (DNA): TGCGCCAGCAGCTTGGTTCAGGGGTCCTACGAGCAGTACTTC.

The CDR3 protein is CASSPGQGVEKLFF. CDR3 bases: TGTGCCAGCAGCCCCGGACAGGGGGTTGAAAAACTGTTTTTT. The chain combines TRBV4-2 with TRBJ1-4, with 10 bases fitting TRBD1. V shed 4 bases and J 7 bases; nucleotides not matched to a gene: 3. Germline V gives CDR1 LGHNA, CDR2 YNFKEQ. The CDR3 totals 14 residues.

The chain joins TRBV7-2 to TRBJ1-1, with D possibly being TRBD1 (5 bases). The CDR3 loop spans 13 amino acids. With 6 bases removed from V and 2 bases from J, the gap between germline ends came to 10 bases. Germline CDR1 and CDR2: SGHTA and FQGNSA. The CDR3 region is CASSPTGNTEAFF. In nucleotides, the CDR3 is TGTGCCAGCAGTCCCACAGGAAACACTGAAGCTTTCTTT. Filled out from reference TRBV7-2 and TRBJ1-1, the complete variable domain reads GAGVSQSPSNKVTEKGKDVELRCDPISGHTALYWYRQSLGQGLEFLIYFQGNSAPDKSGLPSDRFSAERTGGSVSTLTIQRTQQEDSAVYLCASSPTGNTEAFFGQGTRLTVV.

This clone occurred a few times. CDR3 bases: TGTGCCACCAGCAGAGGATCGGACGGAAGCACAGATACGCAGTATTTT. Its protein product is CATSRGSDGSTDTQYF. The chain combines TRBV15 with TRBJ2-3, with D hard to call. Germline CDR1 and CDR2: LNHNV and YYDKDF (reference sequence). V gave up 1 base and J gave up 0 bases, with 11 bases separating them. This CDR3 comprises 16 residues.

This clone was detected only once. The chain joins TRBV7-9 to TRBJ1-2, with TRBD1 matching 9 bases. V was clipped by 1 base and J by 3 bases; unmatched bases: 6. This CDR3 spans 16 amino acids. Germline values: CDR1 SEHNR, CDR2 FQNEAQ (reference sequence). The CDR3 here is CASSLGGTGRDYGYTF. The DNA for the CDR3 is TGTGCCAGCAGCTTAGGTGGGACAGGGAGGGACTATGGCTACACCTTC.

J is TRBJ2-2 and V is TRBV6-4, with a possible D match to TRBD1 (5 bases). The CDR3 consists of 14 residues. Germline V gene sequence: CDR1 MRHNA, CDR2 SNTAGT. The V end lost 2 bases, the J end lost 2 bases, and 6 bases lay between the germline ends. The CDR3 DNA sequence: TGTGCCAGCAGTGACGGACAAAACACCGGGGAGCTGTTTTTT. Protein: CASSDGQNTGELFF.

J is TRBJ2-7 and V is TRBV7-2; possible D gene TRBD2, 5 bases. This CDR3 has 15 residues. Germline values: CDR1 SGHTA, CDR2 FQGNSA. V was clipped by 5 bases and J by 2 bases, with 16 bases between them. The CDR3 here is CASSTSWSGTYEQYF. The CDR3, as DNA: TGTGCCAGCAGCACTAGTTGGAGCGGAACCTACGAGCAGTACTTC.

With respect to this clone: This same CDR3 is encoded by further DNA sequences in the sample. The CDR3 loop reads CASSSSYEQYF. CDR3 DNA: TGTGCCAGCAGTTCATCCTACGAGCAGTACTTC. The chain has TRBV2 and TRBJ2-7; D is uncertain. Germline assignment: CDR1 SNHLY and CDR2 FYNNEI. V lost 5 bases to trimming and J lost 1 base, with 3 bases between them. The CDR3 runs 11 residues.

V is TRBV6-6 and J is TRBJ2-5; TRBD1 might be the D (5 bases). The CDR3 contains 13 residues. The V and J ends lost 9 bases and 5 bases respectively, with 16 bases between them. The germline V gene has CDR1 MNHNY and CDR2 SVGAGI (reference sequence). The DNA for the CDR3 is TGTGCCAGTGGACACCCGGAGAAGGAGACCCAGTACTTC. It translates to CASGHPEKETQYF.

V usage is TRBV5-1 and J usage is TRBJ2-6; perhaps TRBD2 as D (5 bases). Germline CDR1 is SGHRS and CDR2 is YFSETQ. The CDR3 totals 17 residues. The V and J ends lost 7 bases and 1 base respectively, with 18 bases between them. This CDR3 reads CASEDGIEWSGANVLTF. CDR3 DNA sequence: TGCGCCAGCGAAGACGGGATTGAATGGTCTGGGGCCAACGTCCTGACTTTC.